This T cell receptor beta chain was observed in a study of OX40 agonist ivuxolimab in advanced cancers. Study-wide points: At 0.1 to 3.0 mg/kg, CD4+ and CD8+ blood T cells expanded clonally by week 6.

In the case of this clone: Its matching antigen is unknown. The junction departs from the called germline gene at one end, perhaps through a read error.

Germline V lookup: CDR1 MNHNS, CDR2 SASEGT. The CDR3 length is 13 residues. TCRdb keeps only in-frame clones here, not all; method: immunoSEQ multiplex PCR. The table records about 89,000 clones, about 88% of them present only once. This receptor was identified in an adult with an advanced solid tumor such as melanoma, head and neck, liver or kidney cancer. This chain links TRBV6-1 with TRBJ1-2; TRBD1 might be the D (5 bases). The sequenced sample was CD4+ or CD8+ T cells sorted from blood, obtained in a trial of the OX40 agonist ivuxolimab. The CDR3: CASSEAPADIPFF. CDR3 nucleotide sequence: TGTGCCAGCAGTGAAGCCCCCGCGGACATTCCCTTTTTC.